This passage covers 8 T cell receptor beta chains from one sample sequenced in a study of blood T cell repertoires in COVID-19. TCRdb's table, derived via immunoSEQ multiplex PCR, lists solely in-frame clones and lacks some. The sample holds about 190,000 clones, around nine tenths seen once. Sequences were obtained from peripheral blood. The origin of the receptors is a woman aged 35 to 49 who had recovered from COVID-19.

The rearrangement links TRBV7-9 to TRBJ2-1; tentatively, D is TRBD2 (6 bases). The CDR3 has 17 amino acids. Trimming shortened V by 5 bases and J by 1 base, and 18 bases separated the two germline ends. Germline V gene sequence: CDR1 SEHNR, CDR2 FQNEAQ (reference sequence). The CDR3 DNA is TGTGCCAGCAGCCCGCCCCTCCGGGCGGGATCCTACAATGAGCAGTTCTTC. Translating gives CASSPPLRAGSYNEQFF.

The V call is TRBV19, the J call TRBJ1-6; D gene unclear. V lost 3 bases, J lost 6 bases, and 15 bases lay in between. The CDR3 is 16 residues long. The germline gives CDR1 LNHDA, CDR2 SQIVND (reference sequence). The CDR3 sequence is CASSIGRWASNSPLHF. The CDR3 nucleotides read TGTGCCAGTAGTATTGGAAGGTGGGCCTCTAATTCACCCCTCCACTTT.

The rearrangement links TRBV5-5 to TRBJ2-7; the match to TRBD1 covers 9 bases. Germline trimming cut 4 bases from V and 7 bases from J; bases unmatched to any gene: 9. In germline, CDR1 is SGHKS, CDR2 YYEKEE (reference sequence). The CDR3 contains 14 residues. The CDR3 DNA follows: TGTGCCAGCAGCCCGGGACAGGGAGGTTTAGAGCAGTACTTC. Its protein product is CASSPGQGGLEQYF.

This clone has a handful of counts. CDR3 nucleotide sequence: TGTGCCAGCAGCCTCAGACAGGGCCAGGAAGAAGCTTTCTTT. It yields the protein CASSLRQGQEEAFF. The chain is built from TRBV11-2 and TRBJ1-1; 7 bases are shared with TRBD1. Looked up from germline, CDR1 is SGHAT and CDR2 is FQNNGV. The CDR3 runs 14 residues. Germline trimming cut 5 bases from V and 8 bases from J; bases unmatched to any gene: 11. Using reference TRBV11-2 and TRBJ1-1 for the parts outside the CDR3, the full variable domain is EAGVAQSPRYKIIEKRQSVAFWCNPISGHATLYWYQQILGQGPKLLIQFQNNGVVDDSQLPKDRFSAERLKGVDSTLKIQPAKLEDSAVYLCASSLRQGQEEAFFGQGTRLTVV.

This sequence joins TRBV30 and TRBJ1-1; no reliable D call. V lost 1 base and J 0 bases, leaving 9 bases between the germline ends. CDR3 length: 14 residues. Germline CDR1 GTSNPN, CDR2 SVGIG (reference sequence). CDR3 amino acids: CAWSEPYMNTEAFF. CDR3 sequence (DNA): TGTGCCTGGAGTGAGCCTTATATGAACACTGAAGCTTTCTTT.

J is TRBJ2-1 and V is TRBV27; a possible D gene is TRBD1 (5 bases). V gave up 2 bases and J gave up 0 bases, with 5 bases separating them. The CDR3 contains 14 residues. The V gene's germline CDR1 is MNHEY and CDR2 SMNVEV (reference sequence). DNA for the CDR3: TGTGCCAGCAGTTTACAGGGCTCCTACAATGAGCAGTTCTTC. Its protein product is CASSLQGSYNEQFF.

This sequence joins TRBV5-1 and TRBJ2-7, with TRBD2 identical over 11 bases. Per the germline V gene, CDR1 is SGHRS and CDR2 is YFSETQ. The CDR3 spans 14 residues. V lost 2 bases and J lost 5; bases outside the gene matches: 3. CDR3 sequence (DNA): TGCGCCAGCAGCTTAGGTAGCGGGAGGGACGAGCAGTACTTC. Encoded protein: CASSLGSGRDEQYF.

This chain connects TRBV9 to TRBJ2-7; 15 nucleotides align to TRBD2. Germline CDR1 SGDLS, CDR2 YYNGEE. Unmatched junction bases numbered 8, after V lost 0 bases and J lost 4 bases. This CDR3 spans 18 amino acids. The CDR3 reads CASSVGAGLAGGGYEQYF. CDR3 DNA sequence: TGTGCCAGCAGCGTAGGAGCGGGACTAGCGGGAGGAGGTTACGAGCAGTACTTC.